This paragraph reports one T cell receptor beta chain. Its antigen is still unknown. The CDR3 totals 15 residues. Germline CDR1 SGHDN, CDR2 FVKESK. V lost 0 bases and J lost 4, with 12 bases in between. TCRdb keeps only in-frame clones here, not all; method: immunoSEQ multiplex PCR. The sample consists of under 25,000 clones, around nine tenths of them appearing once. The record originates from a study of graft-versus-host responses after intestinal transplantation. Study as a whole: Tacrolimus plus steroids were given to all recipients for 3 to 4 years, preceded by anti-thymocyte globulin induction. Study observations and caveats: High graft-versus-host to host-versus-graft clonal ratios were seen in allografts of patients with graft-donor T cell macrochimerism. Association was observed between peak circulating GvH clone levels and early post-transplant HvG declines.

The chain uses TRBV14 and TRBJ1-2; no clear D. This receptor was obtained from a human patient who received an intestinal transplant, so some T cells may come from the graft donor. This specimen was bone marrow, taken approximately 19 weeks after transplant. In DNA, the CDR3 is TGTGCCAGCAGCCAAGATATTTGGGGAGTCTATGGCTACACCTTC. This gives the protein CASSQDIWGVYGYTF.